This T cell receptor (beta chain) was found in a study of cytomegalovirus exposure and HLA in healthy donors. About the study: Later, an analysis reported that the 110 or so validation repertoires had used the same platform as the 550 to 750 first-cohort repertoires. Overall study results and limits: About 180 TCR beta chains were listed as cytomegalovirus-associated. It was reported that the classifier diagnosed cytomegalovirus status with high specificity and sensitivity in both the original and validation cohorts.

Points on this clone: Its antigen is currently unknown.

In germline, CDR1 is SGHNT, CDR2 YYREEE (reference sequence). V shed 0 bases and J shed 2 bases, with 8 bases lying between them. The CDR3 has 14 residues. The method was immunoSEQ multiplex PCR; TCRdb's version includes in-frame clones alone and lacks a portion of them. The table lists a few hundred thousand clones, 85% to 95% of them singletons. This TCR was recovered from a woman under 30 in good health and CMV-seronegative. This chain joins TRBV5-4 and TRBJ1-2, with D uncertain. The sequencing input was PBMCs. Here the CDR3 DNA reads TGTGCCAGCAGCTTGGCGACTGGGAACTATGGCTACACCTTC. This gives the protein CASSLATGNYGYTF. Filled out from reference TRBV5-4 and TRBJ1-2, the complete variable domain reads ETGVTQSPTHLIKTRGQQVTLRCSSQSGHNTVSWYQQALGQGPQFIFQYYREEENGRGNFPPRFSGLQFPNYSSELNVNALELDDSALYLCASSLATGNYGYTFGSGTRLTVV.